These T cell receptor beta chains were read from a single sample in a study of shared clonotypes between healthy human individuals. Assay: immunoSEQ multiplex PCR; the TCRdb copy retains only in-frame clones and omits some. The data contain about 2.2 million clones, about 93% of them seen just once; the ten biggest clones take up 1.5% to 2%. The source material was naive CD8+ T cells from PBMCs. These receptors were taken from a man between 18 and 35 years old in good health. Some clones in this sample may be carry-over from other donors' samples. CDR3s include the opening cysteine and the closing phenylalanine or tryptophan. D genes are given only for firm matches.

V gene,J gene,D gene,CDR3 protein
TRBV18,TRBJ2-7,.,CASSPNNRALSHEQYF
TRBV10-3,TRBJ2-3,TRBD2,CAISVRLAGVGDTQYF
TRBV12-5,TRBJ2-7,TRBD2,CASGLGWGLGFSYEQYF
TRBV27,TRBJ2-7,TRBD1,CASTGTGGFPYEQYF
TRBV4-1,TRBJ1-3,.,CASSKGPGSGNTIYF
TRBV19,TRBJ1-5,.,CASEQGVFNQPQHF
TRBV6-5,TRBJ2-5,.,CASSYSGGQETQYF
TRBV27,TRBJ1-1,.,CASSSYRENTEAFF
TRBV7-8,TRBJ2-5,.,CASSLDRETQYF
TRBV10-3,TRBJ2-7,.,CAISDRTESSYEQYF
TRBV19,TRBJ1-1,.,CASRTGGTEAFF
TRBV28,TRBJ1-1,TRBD1,CASSLIPQGANTEAFF
TRBV6-5,TRBJ2-7,TRBD1,CASSYQGARKEYF
TRBV7-9,TRBJ1-4,.,CASSHDSLEKLFF
TRBV4-1,.,.,CASSQVGGGSYEQYF
TRBV28,TRBJ2-3,.,CASSSGTSTDTQYF
TRBV27,TRBJ2-1,.,CASTGRGGSDEQFF
TRBV2,TRBJ2-5,.,CASTRLTGKETQYF
TRBV27,TRBJ1-1,.,CASSLGYWVGGNTEAFF
TRBV5-6,.,.,CASSQGGRIHEQYF
TRBV27,TRBJ2-3,.,CASSLGKVTGFDTQYF
TRBV30,TRBJ2-2,.,CAWSIYPGEGTGELFF
TRBV21-1,TRBJ2-7,.,CASTTLGCRGTCGDYEQYF
TRBV6-5,TRBJ2-3,TRBD2,CASSFGGLATDTQYF
TRBV7-9,TRBJ2-1,.,CASSLEDQRGDNEQFF
TRBV27,TRBJ1-2,.,CASSSSPRAYGYTF
TRBV27,TRBJ2-7,.,CASSLIGSRHEQYF
TRBV27,TRBJ2-5,.,CASSPWPGKGETQYF
TRBV29-1,TRBJ1-1,.,CSAGPPGSEAFF
TRBV5-1,TRBJ2-7,TRBD1,CASSSRQGAGEQYF
TRBV7-9,TRBJ1-1,.,CATRFEEAGGTEAFF